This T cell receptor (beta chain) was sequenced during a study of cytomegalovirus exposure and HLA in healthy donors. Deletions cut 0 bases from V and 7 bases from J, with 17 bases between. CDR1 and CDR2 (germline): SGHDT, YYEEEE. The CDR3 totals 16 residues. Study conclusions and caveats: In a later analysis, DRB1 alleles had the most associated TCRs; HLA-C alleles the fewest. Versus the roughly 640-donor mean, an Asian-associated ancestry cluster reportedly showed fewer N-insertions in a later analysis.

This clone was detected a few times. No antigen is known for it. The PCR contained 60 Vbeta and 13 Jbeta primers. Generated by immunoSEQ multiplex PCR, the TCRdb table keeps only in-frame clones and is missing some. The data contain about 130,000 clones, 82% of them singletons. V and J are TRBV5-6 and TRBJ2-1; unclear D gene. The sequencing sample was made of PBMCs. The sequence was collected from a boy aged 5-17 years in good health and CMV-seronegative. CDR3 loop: CASSLGSGYTTNEQFF. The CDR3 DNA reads TGTGCCAGCAGCTTGGGCTCTGGCTACACGACAAATGAGCAGTTCTTC.